The clone carrying this TCR beta chain was observed many times. Trimming removed 8 bases from V and 9 bases from J; junction bases left unmatched: 8. The CDR3 runs to 13 residues. CDR1 and CDR2 (germline): SNHLY, FYNNEI. RNA transcripts yielded amplified TCR beta CDR3 regions. HTBI primers were the set used in a first-round RT-PCR of the TCR CDR3. TCRdb re-derived calls from the multiplex PCR reads in MiXCR, one entry per CDR3 protein. Among roughly 750,000 distinct CDR3 sequences listed, around 17% were seen once. These data come from a study of T cells in Graves' hyperthyroidism and ophthalmopathy. The sample taken for sequencing was blood. The TCR was taken from a man between 18 and 29 years old with Graves' hyperthyroidism. The chain joins TRBV2 to TRBJ2-1; 9 nucleotides align to TRBD1. The CDR3 sequence is CASGRQGGGEQFF. The CDR3 DNA reads TGTGCCAGCGGTCGACAGGGGGGCGGTGAGCAGTTCTTC.